The 8 T cell receptor beta chains reported below all come from one sample, sequenced in a study of OX40 agonist ivuxolimab in advanced cancers. Produced via immunoSEQ multiplex PCR; TCRdb's table is partial and in-frame only. Among about 79,000 clones listed, more than 90% were seen once. The sequencing used CD4+ or CD8+ T cells sorted from blood, collected in a trial of the OX40 agonist ivuxolimab. These receptors were obtained from an adult with an advanced solid tumor such as melanoma, head and neck, liver or kidney cancer.

The chain links TRBV29-1 to TRBJ2-5; the D gene could be TRBD1 or TRBD2 (5 bases each). V lost 2 bases, J lost 5 bases, and 9 bases lay in between. Germline CDR1 reads SQVTM; CDR2 reads ANQGSEA. CDR3 length: 12 residues. DNA for the CDR3: TGCAGCGTTGAACAGGGCGGGGAGACCCAGTACTTC. Amino acid sequence: CSVEQGGETQYF.

The CDR3 nucleotides read TGTGCCAGCAGCACATACAGGGGGCGAAACTACAATGAGCAGTTCTTC. It is translated as CASSTYRGRNYNEQFF. The chain combines TRBV11-2 with TRBJ2-1; 9 bases line up with TRBD1. V dropped 5 bases and J dropped 3; count of bases not matched to a gene: 8. The CDR3 contains 16 residues. CDR1 is SGHAT and CDR2 is FQNNGV in the germline V gene.

This chain links TRBV6-1 with TRBJ2-2; TRBD1 might be the D (6 bases). Trimming removed 8 bases from V and 7 bases from J, with 20 bases in between. The germline CDR1 and CDR2 sequences are MNHNS and SASEGT. This CDR3 is 15 amino acids long. The CDR3 DNA reads TGTGCCAGCCTAGGACTTGGGGGCGCGGGCGGGGAGCTGTTTTTT. This encodes CASLGLGGAGGELFF.

V is TRBV9 and J is TRBJ2-1; D is tentatively TRBD1 or TRBD2 (6 bases each). V was trimmed by 0 bases and J by 4 bases, leaving 11 bases between them. Germline-derived CDR1 and CDR2 are SGDLS and YYNGEE. This CDR3 has 15 amino acids. CDR3 sequence (DNA): TGTGCCAGCAGCGTAGGGCGGAGGGGGTACAATGAGCAGTTCTTC. Amino acids: CASSVGRRGYNEQFF. The entire variable domain, with the rest obtained from reference TRBV9 and TRBJ2-1, is as follows: DSGVTQTPKHLITATGQRVTLRCSPRSGDLSVYWYQQSLDQGLQFLIQYYNGEERAKGNILERFSAQQFPDLHSELNLSSLELGDSALYFCASSVGRRGYNEQFFGPGTRLTVL.

The chain links TRBV2 to TRBJ1-1, with D hard to call. The V and J ends lost 3 bases and 2 bases respectively, with 4 bases between them. CDR3 length: 12 amino acids. The germline V gene encodes CDR1 SNHLY and CDR2 FYNNEI. In DNA form, the CDR3 reads TGTGCCAGCAGTGACTTAAACACTGAAGCTTTCTTT. It yields the protein CASSDLNTEAFF.

The chain has TRBV10-3 and TRBJ1-2, with a weak D call TRBD1 (5 bases). Germline V gives CDR1 ENHRY, CDR2 SYGVKD. V dropped 4 bases and J dropped 6 bases, with 12 bases sitting between them. This CDR3 is 13 amino acids long. The CDR3 reads CAISGRERDGYTF. Here the CDR3 DNA reads TGTGCCATCAGTGGCAGGGAGAGAGATGGCTACACCTTC.

This clone appeared a single time. The V call is TRBV5-5, the J call TRBJ2-5; unclear D gene. Trimming left V 0 bases short and J 1 base short, with 10 bases between. CDR1 SGHKS and CDR2 YYEKEE come from the germline V gene (reference sequence). The CDR3 runs to 15 residues. The CDR3 loop is CASSLEAGPQETQYF. The DNA for the CDR3 is TGTGCCAGCAGCTTGGAAGCAGGCCCCCAAGAGACCCAGTACTTC.

The J gene is TRBJ2-7, the V gene TRBV19, with TRBD2 matching over 9 bases. Germline-derived CDR1 and CDR2 are LNHDA and SQIVND (reference sequence). This CDR3 is built from 13 residues. V shed 5 bases, J shed 3 bases, and the junction held 2 bases outside the gene matches. CDR3 amino acids: CASSLSGSYEQYF. The CDR3 region has the DNA TGTGCCAGTAGTCTTAGCGGGAGCTACGAGCAGTACTTC.